This T cell receptor beta chain is from a study of CD8 T cells in Susac syndrome. The authors carried out high-throughput sequencing of TCR beta. They applied it to CD8+ and CD4+ T cells obtained from blood. RNA amounts of roughly 0.45 to 1 ug underwent reverse transcription with random hexamers. TCR beta CDR3 was amplified by immunoSEQ covering 54 Vbeta and 13 Jbeta. TCRdb passed the immunoSEQ multiplex PCR reads through MiXCR, listing each CDR3 protein once. Of approximately 130,000 distinct CDR3 sequences listed, 91% are singletons. This clonotype was observed a handful of times. Sequencing used CD8+ T cells from PBMCs. The sequence was collected from a human donor with multiple sclerosis.

The CDR3 reads CASSLWSYTGELFF. DNA of the CDR3: TGTGCCAGCAGCTTGTGGTCTTACACCGGGGAGCTGTTTTTT. The chain uses TRBV5-4 and TRBJ2-2; D gene unclear. Deletions cut 1 base from V and 3 bases from J, with 7 bases between. CDR1 is SGHNT and CDR2 is YYREEE in the germline V gene (reference sequence). The CDR3 covers 14 residues.